These 21 T cell receptor beta chains originate from one sample sequenced in a study of blood T cell repertoires in COVID-19. The protocol was immunoSEQ multiplex PCR, while the TCRdb copy is restricted to in-frame clones and leaves out a portion. Counted here are 150,000 to 200,000 clones, 89% occurring once; the ten biggest clones make up about 0.77%. The sequenced material came from PBMCs or T cells enriched from blood (not recorded which). Receptors were obtained from a woman between 18 and 29 years old who had recovered from COVID-19.

The J gene is TRBJ1-1, the V gene TRBV30; D may be TRBD1 (6 bases). V was cut by 4 bases and J by 0 bases, with 9 bases left in between. Germline loops: CDR1 GTSNPN, CDR2 SVGIG (reference sequence). There are 13 residues in the CDR3. CDR3 residues: CAWNGQLNTEAFF. CDR3 coding DNA: TGTGCCTGGAACGGACAGCTGAACACTGAAGCTTTCTTT. Using reference TRBV30 and TRBJ1-1 for the parts outside the CDR3, the full variable domain is SQTIHQWPATLVQPVGSPLSLECTVEGTSNPNLYWYRQAAGRGLQLLFYSVGIGQISSEVPQNLSASRPQDRQFILSSKKLLLSDSGFYLCAWNGQLNTEAFFGQGTRLTVV.

The chain uses TRBV5-6 and TRBJ2-1; the D is unclear. This CDR3 is built from 13 residues. V lost 4 bases and J 5 bases, leaving 10 bases between the germline ends. Germline loops: CDR1 SGHDT, CDR2 YYEEEE. The CDR3 nucleotides read TGTGCCAGCAGCCCTACGATAAACAATGAGCAGTTCTTC. It is translated as CASSPTINNEQFF. Full variable domain (rest looked up from reference TRBV5-6 and TRBJ2-1): DAGVTQSPTHLIKTRGQQVTLRCSPKSGHDTVSWYQQALGQGPQFIFQYYEEEERQRGNFPDRFSGHQFPNYSSELNVNALLLGDSALYLCASSPTINNEQFFGPGTRLTVL.

The genes are TRBV6-5 and TRBJ2-3, with D uncertain. Germline V gives CDR1 MNHEY, CDR2 SVGAGI. Trimming stripped 4 bases from V and 2 bases from J, with 10 bases between. The CDR3 is 14 residues long. The CDR3 DNA sequence: TGTGCCAGCAGTTTTGGCCTAGACACAGATACGCAGTATTTT. The encoded protein is CASSFGLDTDTQYF.

The rearrangement joins TRBV11-2 to TRBJ1-1; no definite D call. Trimming pared 6 bases from V and 8 bases from J, leaving 13 bases between. Germline V lookup: CDR1 SGHAT, CDR2 FQNNGV. CDR3 length: 12 amino acids. The CDR3, as DNA: TGTGCCAGCAGGACGCTAGCAGACGAAGCTTTCTTT. Its translation is CASRTLADEAFF.

This chain joins TRBV9 and TRBJ2-2; 8 bases are shared with TRBD2. This CDR3 contains 17 residues. The germline V gene encodes CDR1 SGDLS and CDR2 YYNGEE. Trimming cost V 3 bases and J 5 bases; bases outside gene matches: 12. The CDR3 sequence: CASSGSGGPVRTGELFF. The DNA of the CDR3 is TGTGCCAGCAGCGGTTCGGGAGGGCCAGTAAGAACCGGGGAGCTGTTTTTT. The full variable domain, its missing parts supplied by reference TRBV9 and TRBJ2-2, is DSGVTQTPKHLITATGQRVTLRCSPRSGDLSVYWYQQSLDQGLQFLIQYYNGEERAKGNILERFSAQQFPDLHSELNLSSLELGDSALYFCASSGSGGPVRTGELFFGEGSRLTVL.

The genes are TRBV9 and TRBJ2-4, with D hard to call. Germline assignment: CDR1 SGDLS and CDR2 YYNGEE. V was clipped by 2 bases and J by 2 bases, with 8 bases between them. The CDR3 totals 14 residues. The CDR3 here is CASSVSGSKNIQYF. In DNA form, the CDR3 reads TGTGCCAGCAGCGTCTCCGGGTCCAAAAACATTCAGTACTTC.

This chain connects TRBV19 to TRBJ2-1, with TRBD1 as a possible D gene (5 bases). Germline values: CDR1 LNHDA, CDR2 SQIVND (reference sequence). CDR3 size: 15 residues. V was clipped by 3 bases and J by 0 bases, with 9 bases between them. In DNA form, the CDR3 reads TGTGCCAGTAGTATTACGGACAACTCCTACAATGAGCAGTTCTTC. This translates into CASSITDNSYNEQFF.

The chain links TRBV7-2 to TRBJ2-1; 7 nucleotides line up with TRBD2. Per germline, CDR1 SGHTA and CDR2 FQGNSA. V trimming: 7 bases; J trimming: 0 bases; junction bases outside the gene matches: 12. There are 17 residues in the CDR3. This chain's CDR3 is CASKLRSGVSSYNEQFF. For the CDR3, the DNA is TGTGCCAGCAAGCTGCGGAGCGGGGTAAGCTCCTACAATGAGCAGTTCTTC.

The V gene is TRBV29-1, the J gene TRBJ2-1; D ambiguous. Germline V CDR1 and CDR2: SQVTM, ANQGSEA. The CDR3 runs to 13 residues. The ends were cut back, 5 bases at V and 0 bases at J, with 8 bases in the middle. The CDR3 region is CSVNPVSYNEQFF. In DNA form, the CDR3 reads TGCAGCGTTAATCCGGTCTCCTACAATGAGCAGTTCTTC.

This chain links TRBV29-1 with TRBJ2-2, with a tentative D call TRBD1 (6 bases). CDR3 length: 13 residues. Germline V gene sequence: CDR1 SQVTM, CDR2 ANQGSEA. Trimming pared 6 bases from V and 4 bases from J, leaving 12 bases between. The CDR3 region is CSVRQATTGELFF. The CDR3, as DNA: TGCAGCGTACGACAGGCTACCACCGGGGAGCTGTTTTTT.

In regard to this clone: This specimen includes other DNA sequences encoding the same CDR3. The CDR3 loop reads CASSQASGSSYNEQFF. In DNA form, the CDR3 reads TGCGCCAGCAGCCAAGCGTCAGGGTCGTCCTACAATGAGCAGTTCTTC. This chain links TRBV4-1 with TRBJ2-1, with D perhaps TRBD1 (5 bases). Trimming pared 1 base from V and 1 base from J, leaving 11 bases between. The CDR3 contains 16 residues. Germline V lookup: CDR1 MGHRA, CDR2 YSYEKL.

J is TRBJ1-2 and V is TRBV5-6; D gene unclear. The CDR3 covers 14 residues. CDR1 is SGHDT, CDR2 YYEEEE, per germline. Trimming shortened V by 4 bases and J by 5 bases, and 15 bases separated the two germline ends. CDR3 in amino acids: CASSPQPRGYGYTF. DNA of the CDR3: TGTGCCAGCAGCCCACAACCCCGGGGATATGGCTACACCTTC.

The genes are TRBV10-3 and TRBJ2-7; 9 bases align to TRBD2. There are 17 residues in the CDR3. V lost 6 bases to trimming and J lost 1 base; unmatched junction nucleotides: 13. Looked up from germline, CDR1 is ENHRY and CDR2 is SYGVKD. The CDR3 DNA sequence: TGTGCCATCAGCAGAAGGGAGGGTAGCGGGAGTTCCTACGAGCAGTACTTC. Amino acid sequence: CAISRREGSGSSYEQYF.

The CDR3 sequence: CASTSENLQETQYF. The CDR3 bases are TGTGCCAGCACTAGCGAGAACCTACAAGAGACCCAGTACTTC. The rearrangement joins TRBV6-5 to TRBJ2-5; D is possibly TRBD2 (6 bases). CDR1 is MNHEY, CDR2 SVGAGI, per germline. The CDR3 extends over 14 amino acids. V dropped 7 bases and J dropped 2 bases, with 14 bases sitting between them.

The CDR3 DNA reads as TGTGCCAGCAGTTTATTCCCTAGGTGGGGAGAAACGCGGAGCAATCCCTACGAGCAGTACTTC. Encoded protein: CASSLFPRWGETRSNPYEQYF. This rearrangement joins TRBV28 to TRBJ2-7, with D maybe TRBD2 (5 bases). V was trimmed by 1 base and J by 2 bases, leaving 30 bases between them. The germline CDR1 and CDR2 sequences are MDHEN and SYDVKM. This CDR3 has 21 residues. Drawing the rest from reference TRBV28 and TRBJ2-7, the complete variable domain is DVKVTQSSRYLVKRTGEKVFLECVQDMDHENMFWYRQDPGLGLRLIYFSYDVKMKEKGDIPEGYSVSREKKERFSLILESASTNQTSMYLCASSLFPRWGETRSNPYEQYFGPGTRLTVT.

The V gene is TRBV14, the J gene TRBJ1-1, with a possible D match to TRBD1 (5 bases). CDR1 is SGHDN and CDR2 is FVKESK in the germline V gene. V was cut by 2 bases and J by 0 bases, with 7 bases left in between. The CDR3 extends over 14 amino acids. The CDR3 region is CASSQRQMNTEAFF. CDR3 bases: TGTGCCAGCAGCCAACGACAGATGAACACTGAAGCTTTCTTT.

The genes are TRBV28 and TRBJ1-2; perhaps TRBD1 as D (5 bases). The CDR3 covers 19 residues. Trimming cost V 6 bases and J 7 bases, with 33 bases left between them. Germline V gene sequence: CDR1 MDHEN, CDR2 SYDVKM. The CDR3 loop is CASSFPNYSPEGRGGGYTF. In DNA, the CDR3 is TGTGCCAGCAGCTTCCCGAATTACTCCCCCGAGGGGCGCGGGGGTGGCTACACCTTC.

The chain has TRBV7-3 and TRBJ2-3; 9 nucleotides align to TRBD2. The CDR3 totals 19 residues. J was trimmed by 4 bases and V by 1 base; bases with no gene match: 15. Germline loops: CDR1 SGHTA, CDR2 FQGTGA. The DNA of the CDR3 is TGTGCCAGCAGCTTAAGCAGGGGAGTAGCGGGAGAGGCGGCAGATACGCAGTATTTT. Its protein is CASSLSRGVAGEAADTQYF.

This chain uses TRBV20-1 with TRBJ2-7; D not resolved. There are 10 residues in the CDR3. Germline assignment: CDR1 DFQATT and CDR2 SNEGSKA (reference sequence). Trimming cost V 1 base and J 5 bases, with 3 bases left between them. The CDR3 DNA follows: TGCAGTGCTAGAGTAAACGAGCAGTACTTC. It specifies CSARVNEQYF.

The rearrangement joins TRBV30 to TRBJ2-7; 7 positions match TRBD1. The CDR3 contains 11 residues. The V and J ends lost 4 bases and 5 bases, in that order; junction bases with no gene match: 2. Germline loops: CDR1 GTSNPN, CDR2 SVGIG (reference sequence). CDR3 amino acids: CAWTQGDEQYF. CDR3 DNA sequence: TGTGCCTGGACTCAGGGGGACGAGCAGTACTTC.

This clone was seen a single time. This sequence joins TRBV6-5 and TRBJ2-7; 7 nucleotides align to TRBD2. The germline V gene encodes CDR1 MNHEY and CDR2 SVGAGI. This CDR3 comprises 13 residues. Unmatched junction bases numbered 8, after V lost 6 bases and J lost 6 bases. CDR3 DNA: TGTGCCAGCAGACCCGGACTAGTAGGCGAGCAGTACTTC. Protein product: CASRPGLVGEQYF.